Below are 18 T cell receptor beta chains sequenced from a single sample in a study of T cell responses to AZD1222 COVID-19 vaccine. TCRdb's copy holds only in-frame clones and misses some; the assay was immunoSEQ multiplex PCR. The data show some 99,000 clones, with around 90% seen just once and 7.5% held by the top ten. Here the sequenced sample was peripheral blood, taken on day 0 of AZD1222 vaccination. The receptors stem from an adult in good health.

J is TRBJ1-1 and V is TRBV7-9, with D unclear. Per the germline V gene, CDR1 is SEHNR and CDR2 is FQNEAQ (reference sequence). V gave up 1 base and J gave up 10 bases, with 13 bases separating them. The CDR3 totals 13 residues. Here the CDR3 reads CASSLEIVVGAFF. In nucleotides, the CDR3 is TGTGCCAGCAGCTTAGAGATCGTGGTCGGAGCTTTCTTT. Full variable domain (rest looked up from reference TRBV7-9 and TRBJ1-1): DTGVSQNPRHKITKRGQNVTFRCDPISEHNRLYWYRQTLGQGPEFLTYFQNEAQLEKSRLLSDRFSAERPKGSFSTLEIQRTEQGDSAMYLCASSLEIVVGAFFGQGTRLTVV.

The chain has TRBV10-3 and TRBJ2-3; D may be TRBD2 (6 bases). The V end lost 6 bases, the J end lost 3 bases, and 13 bases lay between the germline ends. Germline lookup yields CDR1 ENHRY and CDR2 SYGVKD. The CDR3 consists of 14 residues. CDR3 bases: TGTGCCATCAGATGGGGACTCTATACAGATACGCAGTATTTT. Translated, it gives CAIRWGLYTDTQYF.

This chain connects TRBV15 to TRBJ1-3; a possible D gene is TRBD1 (5 bases). V lost 4 bases and J lost 2, with 9 bases in between. The CDR3 covers 14 residues. The germline CDR1 and CDR2 sequences are LNHNV and YYDKDF (reference sequence). CDR3 loop: CATSKGRAGNTIYF. The CDR3 DNA reads TGTGCCACCAGCAAGGGGAGAGCTGGAAACACCATATATTTT.

J is TRBJ1-5 and V is TRBV4-1; 7 nucleotides align to TRBD1. Trimming cost V 4 bases and J 5 bases; bases outside gene matches: 17. This CDR3 has 18 residues. Looked up from germline, CDR1 is MGHRA and CDR2 is YSYEKL. CDR3 residues: CASSPRGPLQGGDQPQHF. DNA of the CDR3: TGCGCCAGCAGCCCAAGGGGGCCCCTACAGGGAGGAGATCAGCCCCAGCATTTT.

The CDR3 DNA follows: TGTGCCAGCAGTGCGGGACAGGATTATCAGCCCCAGCATTTT. This sequence encodes CASSAGQDYQPQHF. This chain joins TRBV2 and TRBJ1-5, with 8 bases lining up with TRBD1. The V and J ends lost 4 bases and 5 bases, in that order; junction bases with no gene match: 4. CDR3 length: 14 residues. The germline V gene has CDR1 SNHLY and CDR2 FYNNEI. The complete variable domain, with remaining parts taken from reference TRBV2 and TRBJ1-5, reads EPEVTQTPSHQVTQMGQEVILRCVPISNHLYFYWYRQILGQKVEFLVSFYNNEISEKSEIFDDQFSVERPDGSNFTLKIRSTKLEDSAMYFCASSAGQDYQPQHFGDGTRLSIL.

This rearrangement joins TRBV19 to TRBJ2-3; TRBD1 matches 9 bases. Germline V gene sequence: CDR1 LNHDA, CDR2 SQIVND (reference sequence). V lost 5 bases, J lost 4 bases, and 7 bases stayed unmatched. The CDR3 is made up of 15 amino acids. DNA of the CDR3: TGTGCCAGTAGTCTAACGGGACAGGGTCCAGATACGCAGTATTTT. This encodes CASSLTGQGPDTQYF.

The rearrangement joins TRBV7-6 to TRBJ2-7, with TRBD2 matching 9 bases. V shed 5 bases, J shed 4 bases, and the junction held 12 bases outside the gene matches. Germline V lookup: CDR1 SGHVS, CDR2 FNYEAQ. The CDR3 extends over 16 amino acids. CDR3 nucleotides: TGTGCCAGCAGCCAAGGCGTGGGACTAGCCGATTACGAGCAGTACTTC. This encodes CASSQGVGLADYEQYF. Together with reference TRBV7-6 and TRBJ2-7, the CDR3 gives the full variable domain: GAGVSQSPRYKVTKRGQDVALRCDPISGHVSLYWYRQALGQGPEFLTYFNYEAQQDKSGLPNDRFSAERPEGSISTLTIQRTEQRDSAMYRCASSQGVGLADYEQYFGPGTRLTVT.

The rearrangement links TRBV6-5 to TRBJ1-2; 7 positions agree with TRBD1. This CDR3 comprises 16 residues. Losses at the gene ends were 0 bases for V and 4 bases for J; bases not matched to a gene: 8. Per germline, CDR1 MNHEY and CDR2 SVGAGI. The chain's CDR3 is CASSYSTTGTAYGYTF. The CDR3 region has the DNA TGTGCCAGCAGTTACTCGACGACAGGGACAGCCTATGGCTACACCTTC.

V is TRBV7-8 and J is TRBJ2-7; 11 bases are shared with TRBD1. V shed 5 bases and J 3 bases; nucleotides not matched to a gene: 6. The length of the CDR3 is 15 residues. In germline, CDR1 is SGHVS, CDR2 FQNEAQ. The CDR3: CASSTAGTGGYEQYF. As DNA, the CDR3 is TGTGCCAGCAGCACCGCCGGGACAGGGGGCTACGAGCAGTACTTC.

The V gene is TRBV18, the J gene TRBJ1-1; 10 bases are a match to TRBD1. V lost 5 bases and J lost 3; bases outside the gene matches: 3. Looked up from germline, CDR1 is KGHSH and CDR2 is LQKENI. The CDR3 totals 14 residues. This CDR3 is CASSSGTGDTEAFF. DNA of the CDR3: TGTGCCAGCTCATCCGGGACAGGGGACACTGAAGCTTTCTTT.

The chain joins TRBV7-2 to TRBJ2-7; 8 bases match TRBD1. CDR1 and CDR2 (germline): SGHTA, FQGNSA. Germline trimming cut 2 bases from V and 2 bases from J; bases unmatched to any gene: 2. The CDR3 contains 14 residues. CDR3 nucleotide sequence: TGTGCCAGCAGCTTATCAGGGGGCGCCTACGAGCAGTACTTC. This translates into CASSLSGGAYEQYF.

This chain joins TRBV10-2 and TRBJ1-4; tentative D call: TRBD1 (5 bases). There are 15 residues in the CDR3. Germline values: CDR1 WSHSY, CDR2 SAAADI. V lost 3 bases and J 3 bases, leaving 11 bases between the germline ends. The CDR3 nucleotides are TGCGCCAGCAGTGATGTCCAGGGCTCTAATGAAAAACTGTTTTTT. Its translation is CASSDVQGSNEKLFF.

The chain recombines TRBV6-6 with TRBJ1-2; D is ambiguous. The length of the CDR3 is 13 residues. V was cut by 4 bases and J by 6 bases, with 12 bases left in between. CDR1 and CDR2 (germline): MNHNY, SVGAGI (reference sequence). As DNA, the CDR3 is TGTGCCAGCAGTTCGATCGTACTAGATGGCTACACCTTC. Protein sequence: CASSSIVLDGYTF.

The DNA of the CDR3 is TGCGCCAGCAGCCAAGGACTCCTGTTCGCGTACAATGAGCAGTTCTTC. It translates to CASSQGLLFAYNEQFF. The rearrangement uses TRBV4-1 and TRBJ2-1; no definite D call. Germline CDR1 MGHRA, CDR2 YSYEKL. V was pared by 1 base and J by 4 bases, with 14 bases between. This CDR3 has 16 residues.

The chain joins TRBV7-2 to TRBJ2-3; the D gene is possibly TRBD1 (6 bases). There are 14 residues in the CDR3. The germline V gene encodes CDR1 SGHTA and CDR2 FQGNSA. V lost 5 bases and J 0 bases, leaving 9 bases between the germline ends. CDR3: CASSPGQSTDTQYF. The CDR3 coding sequence is TGTGCCAGCAGCCCGGGACAAAGCACAGATACGCAGTATTTT.

This rearrangement joins TRBV4-1 to TRBJ2-2, with 11 bases that match TRBD2. The junction had 6 bases not matched to a gene; V was cut back by 4 bases and J by 8 bases. Germline V gene sequence: CDR1 MGHRA, CDR2 YSYEKL. This CDR3 region has 15 residues. The CDR3 DNA sequence: TGCGCCAGCAGCCCTTTGGGACTAGCGGCGGGGGAGCTGTTTTTT. This gives the protein CASSPLGLAAGELFF.

The chain recombines TRBV29-1 with TRBJ2-1; TRBD2 matches 12 bases. After removal of 7 bases from V and 6 bases from J, the junction contained 4 bases not matched to a gene. The CDR3 extends over 13 amino acids. Germline lookup yields CDR1 SQVTM and CDR2 ANQGSEA. CDR3 protein: CSAVLAGGNEQFF. CDR3 DNA sequence: TGCAGCGCTGTACTAGCGGGGGGCAATGAGCAGTTCTTC.

V gene TRBV6-5 combines with J gene TRBJ1-1; perhaps TRBD1 as D (5 bases). Germline CDR1 and CDR2: MNHEY and SVGAGI. V lost 5 bases and J 2 bases, leaving 12 bases between the germline ends. The CDR3 length is 14 residues. CDR3 residues: CASSPRDLNTEAFF. The CDR3 nucleotides are TGTGCCAGCAGTCCTCGGGACCTAAACACTGAAGCTTTCTTT.